This T cell receptor (beta chain) stems from a study of shared clonotypes between healthy human individuals. Measured with immunoSEQ multiplex PCR; TCRdb has only the in-frame clones, and not every one. The sample lists about 110,000 clones, about 63% occurring once. CD8 memory pooled CD45RO+ cells and CCR7-negative CD45RA+ TemRA cells. Study observations and caveats: Several donors held approximately 4.5% of naive CD4 clonotypes in common. When compared with the clonotypes that were shared by all four sorted-subset donors, the non-shared clonotypes turned out to have lower generation probabilities.

Germline V gene sequence: CDR1 SQVTM, CDR2 ANQGSEA. This CDR3 region has 13 residues. V was shortened by 8 bases and J by 7 bases, with 17 bases between the two germline ends. On this clone: Its specificity is unknown.

Material for sequencing was memory CD8+ T cells sorted from blood. This sample's subset: CD45RO+ cells pooled with CCR7-negative TemRA cells. The clonotype comes from a woman under 40 in good health. This rearrangement joins TRBV29-1 to TRBJ2-2; weak D call: TRBD2 (6 bases). DNA of the CDR3: TGCAGCTGTACGGGACTTGCAGGCGGGGAGCTGTTTTTT. Translation: CSCTGLAGGELFF.